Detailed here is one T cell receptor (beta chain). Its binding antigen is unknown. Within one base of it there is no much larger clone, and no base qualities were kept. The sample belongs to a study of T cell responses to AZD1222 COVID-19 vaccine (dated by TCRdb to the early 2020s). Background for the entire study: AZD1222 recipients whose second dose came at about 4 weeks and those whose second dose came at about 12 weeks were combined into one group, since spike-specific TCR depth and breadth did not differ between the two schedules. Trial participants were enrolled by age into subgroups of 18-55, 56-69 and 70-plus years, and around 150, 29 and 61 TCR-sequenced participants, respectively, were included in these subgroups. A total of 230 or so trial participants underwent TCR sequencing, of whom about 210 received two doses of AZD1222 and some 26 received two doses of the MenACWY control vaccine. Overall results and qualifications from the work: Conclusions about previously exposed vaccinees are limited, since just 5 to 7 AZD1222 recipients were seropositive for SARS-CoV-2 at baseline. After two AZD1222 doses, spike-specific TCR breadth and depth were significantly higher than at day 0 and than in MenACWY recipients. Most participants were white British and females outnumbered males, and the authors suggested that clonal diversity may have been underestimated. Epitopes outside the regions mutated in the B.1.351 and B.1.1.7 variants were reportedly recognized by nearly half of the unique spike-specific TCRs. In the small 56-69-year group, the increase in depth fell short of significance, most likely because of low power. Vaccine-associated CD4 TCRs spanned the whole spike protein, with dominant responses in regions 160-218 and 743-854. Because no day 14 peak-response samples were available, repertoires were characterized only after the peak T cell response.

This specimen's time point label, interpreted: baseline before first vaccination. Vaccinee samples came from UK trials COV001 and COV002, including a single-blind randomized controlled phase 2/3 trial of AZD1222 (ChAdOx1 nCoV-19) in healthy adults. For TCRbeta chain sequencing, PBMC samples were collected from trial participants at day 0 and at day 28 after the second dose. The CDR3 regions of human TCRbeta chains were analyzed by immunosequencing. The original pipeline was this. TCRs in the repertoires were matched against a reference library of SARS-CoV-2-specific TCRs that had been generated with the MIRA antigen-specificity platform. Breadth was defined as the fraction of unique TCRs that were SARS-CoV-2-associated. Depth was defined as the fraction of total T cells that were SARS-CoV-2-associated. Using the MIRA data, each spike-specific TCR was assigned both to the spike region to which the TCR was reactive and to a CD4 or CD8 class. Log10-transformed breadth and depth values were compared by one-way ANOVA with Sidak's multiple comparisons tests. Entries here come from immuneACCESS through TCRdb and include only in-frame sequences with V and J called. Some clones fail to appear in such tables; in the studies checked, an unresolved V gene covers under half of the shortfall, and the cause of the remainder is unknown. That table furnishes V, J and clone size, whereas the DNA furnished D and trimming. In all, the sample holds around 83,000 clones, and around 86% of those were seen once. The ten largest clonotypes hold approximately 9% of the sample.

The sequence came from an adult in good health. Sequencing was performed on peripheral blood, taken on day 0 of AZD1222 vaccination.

Read as DNA, the sequence is TGTGCCAGCAGCCGCGGGAGCGCCCGGAACACCGGGGAGCTGTTTTTT. Protein translation: CASSRGSARNTGELFF. The chain couples TRBV28 to TRBJ2-2, with 7 junctional bases fitting TRBD2. Including cysteine and phenylalanine, the CDR3 has 16 amino acids. Solely the CDR3 DNA is kept, with 48 bases framed from the first base. From a lookup of the germline V gene, CDR1 and CDR2 are MDHEN and SYDVKM. Unmatched junction bases come to 8, with V trimmed by 6 bases and J by 1 base.